This T cell receptor (beta chain) was documented in a study of regulatory T cells in long-lasting Graves disease (dated by TCRdb to 2020 to 2023). About the full investigation: Persistent Graves' disease was defined as antithyroid drug treatment for over 5 years with persistently positive TSH receptor autoantibodies. A total of around 35 samples were covered by TCR sequencing, comprising roughly 13 persistent and around 20 newly diagnosed Graves' disease patients. This study used TCR sequencing and RNA sequencing of peripheral blood to compare persistent Graves' disease patients against newly diagnosed Graves' disease patients. Antithyroid drugs had been taken for 8.5 to 11 years on average by persistent Graves' disease patients in the clinical cohort. The study took place in China and was registered as a clinical trial.

Library preparation employed multiplex PCR. The instrument given in TCRdb is Illumina HiSeq 4000. CDR3 regions were amplified by Arm-PCR with iRepertoire HTBI primers to construct TCR beta libraries. Before sequencing, the PCR products went through gel purification. In the paper's pipeline: Gene usage analysis of CDR3 amino acid clonotypes used the 50 to 70 TRBV and more than 13 TRBJ segments found across samples. Filtered high-quality paired reads were merged into contigs using COPE and FqMerger. Contigs were aligned with BLAST to IMGT TRBV, TRBD and TRBJ reference genes, and CDR3 was defined per IMGT. Any clonotype with a frequency above 0.1% was counted as a highly expanded clone. Shannon entropy served as the measure of repertoire diversity, while the Gini coefficient captured V-J evenness. Clonotypes shared by more than one individual were considered public. TCRdb redid the processing of the public reads, applying fastp at Q25 and MiXCR, and retained in-frame beta chains. Rows are unified per CDR3 protein, each entry keeping the most common DNA and genes. TCRdb's processing, not the authors', yielded these V and J calls. For this sample the table gives more than 350,000 distinct CDR3 sequences, of which roughly 21% were detected only once. The ten biggest clones cover roughly an eighth of the sample.

The investigation overall reported the following: TRBV28, TRBJ1-2 and TRBJ2-5 were preferentially used in persistent disease, while TRBV20-1 and TRBJ2-1 were favored in newly diagnosed disease. As a limitation, the authors acknowledged that the small sample size may reduce accuracy. Only peripheral blood was studied, because thyroid tissue, the primary lesion, was inaccessible. Sequencing and analysis were limited to the TCR beta chain. Compared with newly diagnosed patients, persistent Graves' disease patients had lower TCR Shannon entropy and fewer highly expanded clones, which suggests clonal expansion. Persistent patients shared more public clonotypes among themselves (2,741) than newly diagnosed patients did (roughly 910).

In its sample, this clonotype was seen many times. Its binding antigen is unknown. Base qualities are not provided; no much larger clone lies one nucleotide away. The meaning of the sample's time point label: persistent/refractory GD, antithyroid drugs over 5 years with positive TRAb. For both TCR sequencing and RNA sequencing, RNA was extracted from PBMCs in TRIzol. The diagnosis of Graves' disease was made according to American Thyroid Association guidelines. The patients came from an endocrinology department in Xi'an, China. From each patient, approximately 10 milliliters of peripheral blood was collected into an EDTA anticoagulant tube. Ficoll Paque Plus density gradient separation was used to isolate PBMCs, and no further T cell sorting was done. An Agilent 2100 Bioanalyzer and agarose gel were used to assess RNA quality, and a NanoDrop 2000 was used to measure RNA concentration. Trimming takes 3 bases from V and 0 bases from J, and the germline ends sit 18 bases apart. CDR1 and CDR2, per the germline V gene (reference sequence), are LNHNV and YYDKDF. Reading from cysteine to phenylalanine, the CDR3 counts 17 amino acids. Only the CDR3 region is kept as DNA, spanning 51 bases read in frame from base 1.

This sample comprised peripheral blood mononuclear cells (PBMCs), obtained when the disease was refractory, from a patient treated with antithyroid drugs. This TCR was recovered from a female donor with Graves disease. This chain joins TRBV15 to TRBJ2-7, and the D gene may be TRBD2, 6 bases matching. The CDR3 in this case is CATSSARSGSFSYEQYF. Here is the DNA: TGTGCCACCAGCAGTGCCCGCAGCGGGTCCTTCTCCTACGAGCAGTACTTC.